This T cell receptor (beta chain) was obtained from a study of somatic mutations in cytotoxic T cells in rheumatoid arthritis. General study points: Healthy controls did not share the age-linked increase in CD8+ clonality seen in rheumatoid arthritis patients.

This clone has only a few counts. The antigen is unknown. The protocol was immunoSEQ multiplex PCR, while the TCRdb copy is restricted to in-frame clones and leaves out a portion. This table has tens of thousands of clones, approximately 85% appearing once. V lost 6 bases, J lost 0 bases, and 9 bases lay in between. CDR1 and CDR2 (germline): MNHNY, SVGAGI (reference sequence). The CDR3 runs to 14 residues. The TCR comes from an adult with rheumatoid arthritis. The sample comprised CD8+ T cells sorted from blood. This chain connects TRBV6-6 to TRBJ1-5, with D uncertain. In nucleotides, the CDR3 is TGTGCCAGCAGGGACGGGTATAGCAATCAGCCCCAGCATTTT. It encodes CASRDGYSNQPQHF.